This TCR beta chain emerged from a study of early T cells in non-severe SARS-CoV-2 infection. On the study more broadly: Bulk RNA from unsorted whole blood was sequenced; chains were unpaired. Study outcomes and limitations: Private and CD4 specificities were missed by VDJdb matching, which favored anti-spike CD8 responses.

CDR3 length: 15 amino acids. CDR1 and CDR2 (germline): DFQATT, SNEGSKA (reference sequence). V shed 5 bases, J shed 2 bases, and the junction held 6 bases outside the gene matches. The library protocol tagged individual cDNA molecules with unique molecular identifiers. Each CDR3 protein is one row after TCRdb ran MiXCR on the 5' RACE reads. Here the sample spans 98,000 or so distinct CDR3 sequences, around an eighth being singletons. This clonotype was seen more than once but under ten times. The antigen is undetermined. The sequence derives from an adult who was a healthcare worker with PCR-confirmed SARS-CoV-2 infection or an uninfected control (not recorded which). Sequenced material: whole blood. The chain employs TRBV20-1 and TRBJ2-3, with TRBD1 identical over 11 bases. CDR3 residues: CSAPRTGGSTDTQYF. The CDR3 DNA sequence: TGCAGTGCTCCGCGGACAGGGGGCTCCACAGATACGCAGTATTTT.